This T cell receptor beta chain comes out of a study of molecular identifiers for immune sequencing clone quantification listed by TCRdb under 2018. For the study in its entirety: For a replicate experiment, RNA from roughly 21,000 or 96,000 naive CD8 T cells was divided into five aliquots, of which four were sequenced. This methods study benchmarked molecular-identifier clustering-based TCR repertoire sequencing (MIDCIRS) and TCR RNA copy counting, using CD8 T cells to do so. The paper as a whole reports these results and caveats: Spiked-in Jurkat TCR RNA equal to a single cell's worth was reported to be detectable even within one million naive CD8 T cells. Highly expanded clone sizes could be underestimated because identical TCR molecules may share a barcode. Naive libraries contained spiked-in Jurkat TCR RNA (approximately nine copies' worth), which is not part of the donor repertoire. Approximately 3.3 recovered TCR RNA copies per cell were obtained by modeling, versus approximately 10 by digital PCR, implying a capture efficiency of about 30%. In CMV-specific effector cells, over 97% of molecules were held by clones above 20 RNA copies, whereas under 1% of molecules were held by such clones in naive cells. When barcode sub-clustering was not used, chimeric consensus sequences inflated TCR diversity, with chimeras reaching as high as 47%.

This clonotype was counted at least ten times. Its antigen remains undetermined. A read error may produce the germline difference seen at one junction end. Naive CD8 T cell libraries were made from approximately 20,000 to 1,000,000 sorted cells using 10%, 30% or 50% of purified RNA. Naive CD8 T cells were FACS-sorted as CD8+CD4-CCR7+CD45RA+ on a BD FACSAria II into RLT Plus buffer. Detection sensitivity was tested by spiking Jurkat RNA equal to fewer than twelve TCR copies' worth into samples containing roughly 17,000-1,000,000 naive CD8 T cells. CD8 T cells were enriched with RosetteSep CD8+ T Cell Enrichment Cocktail and Ficoll-Paque, followed by ACK red cell lysis. Library method: PCR. The reads were generated on an Illumina HiSeq 4000. Bulk TCR libraries were made following a previously described method, with the TCR primers given in Table S5. The Qiagen AllPrep DNA/RNA kit was used to purify total RNA. Before analysis, reads from multiple sequencing runs of one library were combined. The source study handled its data this way. Reads were retained only if their TCR constant sequence matched exactly, and those retained reads were trimmed to 150 nt and grouped according to their 12-nt molecular barcodes. Reads in each barcode group were sub-clustered using a 15% Levenshtein threshold, and a quality-weighted consensus sequence was built for each RNA molecule. Non-functional sequences were discarded, and so were lower-count sequences lying one edit away from another sequence. Barcode sub-clusters with fewer than 20% of the maximum read count were removed, based on fitting two negative binomial distributions. TCRdb took the public reads, trimmed them with fastp at Q25, ran MiXCR for clone calling and kept in-frame beta chains. Each entry is one CDR3 protein sequence, shown with its most common DNA and genes. The V and J calls here are based on TCRdb, not the publication. This sample lists 70,000 to 95,000 distinct CDR3 sequences; around 20% were detected once. The ten largest make up 0.7% to 0.95% of the sample.

As encoded in the germline V gene, CDR1 is MDHEN while CDR2 is SYDVKM. The CDR3 holds 14 amino acids from the cysteine to the phenylalanine. The read is trimmed to its CDR3 DNA, 42 bases read in frame from base 1. The source of this sequence is a human donor in good health. Some libraries in this study had Jurkat cell RNA spiked in. The chain was built from TRBV28 and TRBJ2-7; TRBD1 agrees with 9 junctional bases. The sequenced material came from naive CD8+ T cells from blood, with Jurkat cell RNA spiked in. Read against the paper, the sample's cell subset or site label means: FACS-sorted CD8+CD4-CCR7+CD45RA+ naive T cells. The base sequence is TGTGCCAGCAGACCCCCGGGGACAGGGATACAAAGCTCCTTC. Translated, it gives CASRPPGTGIQSSF.